The present T cell receptor beta chain was sequenced within a study of technical replicates of blood from several donors. Using immunoSEQ multiplex PCR, the repertoire was profiled, and TCRdb retains in-frame clones only, with some absent. The table shows tens of thousands of clones, with 92% occurring only once. The V gene's germline CDR1 is SSHAT and CDR2 FNYEAQ (reference sequence). Deletions cut 5 bases from V and 4 bases from J, with 15 bases between. CDR3 length equals 15 residues. The J gene is TRBJ2-1, the V gene TRBV7-7; TRBD2 is a possible D gene (7 bases). This receptor was obtained from a human donor in good health. Material for sequencing was T cells isolated from PBMCs. CDR3 in amino acids: CASSQGGASYNEQFF. The CDR3 DNA reads TGTGCCAGCAGCCAAGGGGGGGCCTCGTACAATGAGCAGTTCTTC.